The subject of this entry is one T cell receptor (beta chain). What it binds is not known. There are 15 residues in the CDR3. Germline lookup yields CDR1 LGHNA and CDR2 YNFKEQ. V lost 1 base, J lost 5 bases, and 3 bases stayed unmatched. The source of the sample is a study of cytomegalovirus exposure and HLA in healthy donors. PCR amplification relied on 60 Vbeta primers (plus 13 Jbeta primers). Data came from immunoSEQ multiplex PCR; TCRdb stores just in-frame clones and leaves some out. The repertoire includes under 150,000 clones, roughly 80% of them detected once, and around 6.7% sits in the top ten. Study-wide results and limits: In a later analysis, V- and J-gene trimming of beta chains associated with a DCLRE1C missense variant, replicated independently.

Material: PBMCs. This chain connects TRBV4-2 to TRBJ2-4; 9 nucleotides agree with TRBD1. The source of this sequence is a woman in her 40s in good health and CMV-seropositive. The CDR3 sequence: CASSQVGQGENIQYF. As DNA, the CDR3 is TGTGCCAGCAGCCAAGTGGGACAGGGAGAAAACATTCAGTACTTC.